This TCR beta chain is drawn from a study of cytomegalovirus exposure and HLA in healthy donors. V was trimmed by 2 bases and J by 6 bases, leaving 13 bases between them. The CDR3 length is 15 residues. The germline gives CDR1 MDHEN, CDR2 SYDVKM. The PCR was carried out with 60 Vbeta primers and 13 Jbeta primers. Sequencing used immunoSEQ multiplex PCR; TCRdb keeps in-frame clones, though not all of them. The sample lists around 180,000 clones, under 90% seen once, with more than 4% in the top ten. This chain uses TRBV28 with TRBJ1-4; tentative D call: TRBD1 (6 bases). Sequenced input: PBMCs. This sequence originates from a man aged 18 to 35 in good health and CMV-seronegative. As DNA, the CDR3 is TGTGCCAGCAGTTTAAGAGGACAGAGCCATGAAAAACTGTTTTTT. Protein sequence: CASSLRGQSHEKLFF.